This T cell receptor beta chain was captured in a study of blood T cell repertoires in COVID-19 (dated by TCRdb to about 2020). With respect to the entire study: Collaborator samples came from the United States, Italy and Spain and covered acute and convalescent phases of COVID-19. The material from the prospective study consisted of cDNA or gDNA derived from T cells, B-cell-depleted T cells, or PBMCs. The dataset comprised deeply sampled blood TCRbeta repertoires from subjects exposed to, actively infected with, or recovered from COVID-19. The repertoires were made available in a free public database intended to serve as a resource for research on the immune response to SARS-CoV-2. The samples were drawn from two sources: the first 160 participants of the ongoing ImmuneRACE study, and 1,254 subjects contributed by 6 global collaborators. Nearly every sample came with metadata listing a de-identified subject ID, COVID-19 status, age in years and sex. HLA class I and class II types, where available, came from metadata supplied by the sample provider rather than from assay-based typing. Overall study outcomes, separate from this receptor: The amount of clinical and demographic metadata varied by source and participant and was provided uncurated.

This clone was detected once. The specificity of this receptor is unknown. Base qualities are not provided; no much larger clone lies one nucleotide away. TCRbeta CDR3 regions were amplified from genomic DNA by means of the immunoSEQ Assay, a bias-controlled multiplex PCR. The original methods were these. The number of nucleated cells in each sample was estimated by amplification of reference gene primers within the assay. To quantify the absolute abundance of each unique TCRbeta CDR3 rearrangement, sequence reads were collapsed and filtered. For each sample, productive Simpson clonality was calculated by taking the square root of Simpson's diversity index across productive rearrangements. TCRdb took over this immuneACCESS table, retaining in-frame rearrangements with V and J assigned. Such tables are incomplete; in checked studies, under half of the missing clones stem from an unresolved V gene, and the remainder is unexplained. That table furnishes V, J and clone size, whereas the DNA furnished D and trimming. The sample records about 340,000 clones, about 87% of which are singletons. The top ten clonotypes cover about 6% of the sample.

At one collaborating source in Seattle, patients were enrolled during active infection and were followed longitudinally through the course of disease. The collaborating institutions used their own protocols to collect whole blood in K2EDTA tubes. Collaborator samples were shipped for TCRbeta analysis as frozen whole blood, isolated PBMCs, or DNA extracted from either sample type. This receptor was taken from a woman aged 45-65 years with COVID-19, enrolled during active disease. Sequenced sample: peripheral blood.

The CDR3: CASSLQGTGSYTF. The sequenced DNA: TGTGCCAGCTCACTCCAAGGGACAGGGAGCTACACCTTC. The receptor chain draws on TRBV18 and TRBJ1-2, with TRBD1 matching 9 junction bases. Reading the germline V gene gives CDR1 KGHSH and CDR2 LQKENI. Here V drops 4 bases and J drops 9 bases, and the junction holds 6 bases not matched to any gene. The cysteine opens and the phenylalanine closes a CDR3 of 13 amino acids. The retained sequence is limited to the CDR3, 39 bases, with the frame set at the first base.